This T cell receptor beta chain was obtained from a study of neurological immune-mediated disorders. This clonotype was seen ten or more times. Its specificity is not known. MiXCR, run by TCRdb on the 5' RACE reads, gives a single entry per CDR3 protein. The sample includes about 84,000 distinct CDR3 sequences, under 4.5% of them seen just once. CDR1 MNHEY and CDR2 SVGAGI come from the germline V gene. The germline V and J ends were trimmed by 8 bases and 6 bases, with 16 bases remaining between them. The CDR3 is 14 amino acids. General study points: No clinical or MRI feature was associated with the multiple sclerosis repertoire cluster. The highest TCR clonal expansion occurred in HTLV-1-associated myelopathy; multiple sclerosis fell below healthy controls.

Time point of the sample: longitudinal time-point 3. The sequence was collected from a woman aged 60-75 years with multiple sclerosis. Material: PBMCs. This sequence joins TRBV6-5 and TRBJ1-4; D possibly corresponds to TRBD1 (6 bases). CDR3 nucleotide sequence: TGTGCCAGCCGCGGGCAGGGGTGGGATGAAAAACTGTTTTTT. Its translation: CASRGQGWDEKLFF.